A single sample is the source of the 12 T cell receptor beta chains below, sequenced in a study of T cell clonality in common variable immunodeficiency (dated by TCRdb to between 2014 and 2017). Library method: the immunoSEQ multiplex PCR assay. In TCRdb, the immuneACCESS table is reduced to in-frame sequences with V and J assigned. These tables do not hold every clone; where another copy was compared, an unresolved V gene accounts for under half, and the others remain unexplained. Listed for this sample are approximately 46,000 clones, none observed only a single time. The ten largest make up less than 6.5% of the sample. Material: peripheral blood mononuclear cells. Receptors originate from a person aged 18 to 70 in good health.

This clone has at least ten counts. The CDR3 is cut off 3 residues early in the read; its end comes from the germline J gene. Additional DNA sequences in this sample encode the identical CDR3. The chain employs TRBV2 and TRBJ1-1; a weak D match, TRBD1 (5 bases). The CDR3 has 14 residues. V lost 4 bases, J lost 1 base, and 10 bases lay in between. Germline CDR1 SNHLY, CDR2 FYNNEI. The covered CDR3 bases are TGTGCCAGCAGTGGGCAGGGCTCGAACACTGAA. Amino acid sequence: CASSGQGSNTE. The entire CDR3 sequence reads CASSGQGSNTEAFF.

This clone showed up just a few times. Sequencing ends 3 residues short of the CDR3 end; the germline J gene provides the rest. The chain has TRBV30 and TRBJ2-3; D gene unclear. The germline V gene encodes CDR1 GTSNPN and CDR2 SVGIG (reference sequence). This CDR3 is built from 12 residues. Incomplete CDR3 DNA: TGTGCCTGGAGAGAAGCTAAAGAGACG. Translating gives CAWREAKET. The entire CDR3 protein reads CAWREAKETQYF.

This clone was seen many times. Read sequence stops 3 residues before the CDR3 end, and the germline J gene provides the missing end. The rearrangement uses TRBV5-1 and TRBJ2-7; 7 bases agree with TRBD1. Germline V gene sequence: CDR1 SGHRS, CDR2 YFSETQ. The CDR3 runs to 12 residues. V gave up 4 bases and J gave up 6 bases; unmatched junction bases: 4. The covered CDR3 bases are TGCGCCAGCAGCGAGACAGGGATCGAG. This translates into CASSETGIE. The full CDR3 is CASSETGIEQYF.

This clone was observed at least ten times. The read gets to within 3 residues of the CDR3 end, and the germline J gene fills in the rest. The chain links TRBV18 to TRBJ2-2; maybe TRBD1 (8 bases). Trimming took 3 bases from V and 5 from J, leaving 16 bases between them. Per the germline V gene, CDR1 is KGHSH and CDR2 is LQKENI. The CDR3 runs 16 residues. The covered CDR3 bases are TGTGCCAGCTCACCGAGCGGGACAGGCTGGACCGGGGAG. This encodes CASSPSGTGWTGE. The full-length CDR3 reads as CASSPSGTGWTGELFF. The variable domain in full, completed from reference TRBV18 and TRBJ2-2, reads NAGVMQNPRHLVRRRGQEARLRCSPMKGHSHVYWYRQLPEEGLKFMVYLQKENIIDESGMPKERFSAEFPKEGPSILRIQQVVRGDSAAYFCASSPSGTGWTGELFFGEGSRLTVL.

This clone was seen many times. The read finishes 3 residues shy of the CDR3 end, and the germline J gene is used to complete it. J is TRBJ2-7 and V is TRBV20-1, with 8 bases aligning to TRBD2. CDR1 is DFQATT and CDR2 is SNEGSKA in the germline V gene (reference sequence). The CDR3 length is 14 residues. With V trimmed by 3 bases and J by 3 bases, 7 bases remained unmatched. The CDR3 loop reads CSASGGGSVYEQYF. The sequenced part of the CDR3 DNA is TGCAGTGCTAGCGGCGGGGGGTCTGTCTACGAG.

This clone was counted many times. Read sequence stops 3 residues before the CDR3 end, and the germline J gene provides the missing end. The V and J genes are TRBV6-2 or TRBV6-3 and TRBJ1-2; D is unresolved. This CDR3 spans 15 amino acids. V was cut by 7 bases and J by 6 bases, with 21 bases left in between. Per the germline V gene, CDR1 is MNHEY and CDR2 is SVGEGT. CDR3 amino acids: CASTSRRQILHGYTF. The CDR3 bases that were read are TGTGCCAGCACATCCAGACGCCAAATACTACATGGC.

Many counts were recorded for this clone. The read ends 3 residues shy of where the CDR3 ends; the end is completed using the germline J gene. The chain has TRBV11-2 and TRBJ1-2, with a possible D match to TRBD1 (6 bases). The CDR3 contains 13 residues. The V end was cut by 7 bases, the J end by 2 bases, with 11 bases between. Germline assignment: CDR1 SGHAT and CDR2 FQNNGV. The sequenced CDR3 bases are TGTGCCAGCACCCGAGGGGGAAACTATGGC. It encodes CASTRGGNYG. The complete CDR3 reads CASTRGGNYGYTF.

This clone was counted at least ten times. The sequence runs out 3 residues before the end of the CDR3; the remainder is reconstructed from the germline J gene. The chain links TRBV19 to TRBJ1-5; 8 bases agree with TRBD1. V lost 9 bases to trimming and J lost 0 bases; unmatched junction nucleotides: 7. Looked up from germline, CDR1 is LNHDA and CDR2 is SQIVND (reference sequence). The CDR3 is made up of 15 amino acids. CDR3 region: CASEDRAFSNQPQHF. Partial CDR3 DNA: TGTGCCAGCGAGGACAGGGCTTTTAGCAATCAGCCC.

This clone showed up many times. Read sequence stops 3 residues before the CDR3 end, and the germline J gene provides the missing end. The J gene is TRBJ1-5, the V gene TRBV5-1; 7 bases line up with TRBD1. Germline V lookup: CDR1 SGHRS, CDR2 YFSETQ. The CDR3 runs to 13 residues. Trimming cost V 7 bases and J 6 bases; bases outside gene matches: 7. The chain's CDR3 is CASRGQDGQPQHF. The CDR3 DNA, read in part, is TGCGCCAGCCGTGGACAGGACGGTCAGCCC.

This clone was recorded at least ten times. Read coverage stops 3 residues before the CDR3 terminus; the germline J gene supplies the remainder. V usage is TRBV2 and J usage is TRBJ2-1; 7 positions agree with TRBD1. From germline, CDR1 is SNHLY and CDR2 FYNNEI. The CDR3 runs 15 residues. The V gene end was trimmed by 7 bases and the J gene end by 9 bases; junction bases not matched to a gene: 15. CDR3 loop: CASMSGAGGIGEQFF. The part of the CDR3 DNA that was read is TGTGCCAGCATGTCCGGGGCAGGGGGAATCGGTGAG.

Many counts were recorded for this clone. The DNA ends 3 residues before the CDR3 does, and the rest of the CDR3 is filled in from the germline J gene. The genes are TRBV11-3 and TRBJ1-1; D is possibly TRBD1 (6 bases). The CDR3 totals 15 residues. Germline V CDR1 and CDR2: SGHNT, YENEEA. The V gene lost 1 base and the J gene lost 3 bases, with 12 bases spanning the gap. Partial CDR3 DNA: TGTGCCAGCAGCTTAGGCGGTGCAGGGGACACTGAA. This codes for CASSLGGAGDTE. The CDR3, in full, reads CASSLGGAGDTEAFF.

This clone was found many times. The read gets to within 3 residues of the CDR3 end, and the germline J gene fills in the rest. The chain employs TRBV20-1 and TRBJ2-3, with TRBD2 identical over 8 bases. The CDR3 runs to 16 residues. CDR1 is DFQATT and CDR2 is SNEGSKA in the germline V gene (reference sequence). The CDR3 sequence is CSARDPKRGGVETQYF. The CDR3 DNA, read in part, is TGCAGTGCTAGAGATCCAAAACGGGGGGGCGTGGAGACG.